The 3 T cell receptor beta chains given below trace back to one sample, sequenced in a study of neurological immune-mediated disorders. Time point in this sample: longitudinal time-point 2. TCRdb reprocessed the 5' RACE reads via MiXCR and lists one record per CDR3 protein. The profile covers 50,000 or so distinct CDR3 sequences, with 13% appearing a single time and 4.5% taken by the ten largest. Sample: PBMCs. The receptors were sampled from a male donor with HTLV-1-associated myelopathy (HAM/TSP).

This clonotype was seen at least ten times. The CDR3 sequence is CASSPRQGTAKNIQYF. The DNA of the CDR3 is TGTGCCAGCAGTCCAAGACAGGGGACAGCCAAAAACATTCAGTACTTC. The chain uses TRBV28 and TRBJ2-4; 8 bases line up with TRBD1. This CDR3 has 16 amino acids. Trimming cost V 5 bases and J 0 bases; bases outside gene matches: 6. CDR1 is MDHEN, CDR2 SYDVKM, per germline.

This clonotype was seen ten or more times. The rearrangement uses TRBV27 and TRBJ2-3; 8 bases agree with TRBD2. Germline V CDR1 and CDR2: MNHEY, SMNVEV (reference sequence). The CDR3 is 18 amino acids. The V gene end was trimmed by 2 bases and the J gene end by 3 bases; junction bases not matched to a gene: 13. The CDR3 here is CASSLRGWRGDGTDTQYF. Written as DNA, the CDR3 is TGTGCCAGCAGTTTAAGGGGATGGCGGGGGGACGGAACAGATACGCAGTATTTT.

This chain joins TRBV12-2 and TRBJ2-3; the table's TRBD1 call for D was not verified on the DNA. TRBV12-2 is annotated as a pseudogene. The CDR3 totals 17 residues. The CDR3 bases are TGTGCAAGTCGCTTAGCGGGGGACAGGGGGAAACCAGATACGCAGTATTTT. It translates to CASRLAGDRGKPDTQYF.